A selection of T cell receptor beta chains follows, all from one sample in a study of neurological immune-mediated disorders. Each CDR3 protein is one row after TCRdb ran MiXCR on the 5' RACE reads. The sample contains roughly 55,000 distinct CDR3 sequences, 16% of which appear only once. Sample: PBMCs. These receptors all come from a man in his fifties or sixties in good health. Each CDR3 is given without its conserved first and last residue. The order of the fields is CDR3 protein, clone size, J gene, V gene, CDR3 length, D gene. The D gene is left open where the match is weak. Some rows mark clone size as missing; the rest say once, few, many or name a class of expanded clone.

cdr3_aa: ASSVGSTSTDTQY
clone_size: many
j_call: TRBJ2-3
v_call: TRBV9
cdr3_length: 13
d_call: .

cdr3_aa: ASSFFSQGEDTQY
clone_size: .
j_call: TRBJ2-3
v_call: TRBV11-2
cdr3_length: 13
d_call: .

cdr3_aa: ASSKQGAQETQY
clone_size: many
j_call: TRBJ2-5
v_call: TRBV12-3/TRBV12-4
cdr3_length: 12
d_call: .

cdr3_aa: SVVPTETSGLPTDTQY
clone_size: .
j_call: TRBJ2-3
v_call: TRBV29-1
cdr3_length: 16
d_call: TRBD2

cdr3_aa: ASSQDRTAGNTIY
clone_size: many
j_call: TRBJ1-3
v_call: TRBV3-1
cdr3_length: 13
d_call: .

cdr3_aa: ASSYPGRLTGELF
clone_size: .
j_call: TRBJ2-2
v_call: TRBV7-2
cdr3_length: 13
d_call: .

cdr3_aa: ASSRDRAYGYT
clone_size: many
j_call: TRBJ1-2
v_call: TRBV9
cdr3_length: 11
d_call: TRBD1

cdr3_aa: ASSLAGTANEKLF
clone_size: many
j_call: TRBJ1-4
v_call: TRBV5-1
cdr3_length: 13
d_call: TRBD1

cdr3_aa: ASSPPSGPKNIQY
clone_size: many
j_call: TRBJ2-4
v_call: TRBV12-3/TRBV12-4
cdr3_length: 13
d_call: .

cdr3_aa: SARGAGTASSPLH
clone_size: many
j_call: TRBJ1-6
v_call: TRBV20-1
cdr3_length: 13
d_call: TRBD1

cdr3_aa: SVDEDRYSGANVLT
clone_size: many
j_call: TRBJ2-6
v_call: TRBV29-1
cdr3_length: 14
d_call: .

cdr3_aa: ASSRDRTNTGELF
clone_size: many
j_call: TRBJ2-2
v_call: TRBV5-1
cdr3_length: 13
d_call: TRBD1

cdr3_aa: SVRDALSYEQY
clone_size: many
j_call: TRBJ2-7
v_call: TRBV29-1
cdr3_length: 11
d_call: .

cdr3_aa: ASSFYICSVSSGSSYEQY
clone_size: .
j_call: TRBJ2-7
v_call: TRBV7-8
cdr3_length: 18
d_call: .

cdr3_aa: ATSDPRSRGNYEQY
clone_size: few
j_call: TRBJ2-7
v_call: TRBV24-1
cdr3_length: 14
d_call: .

cdr3_aa: ASSQGGGGEQF
clone_size: many
j_call: TRBJ2-1
v_call: TRBV3-1
cdr3_length: 11
d_call: TRBD2

cdr3_aa: SARPLAFSGELF
clone_size: many
j_call: TRBJ2-2
v_call: TRBV20-1
cdr3_length: 12
d_call: .

cdr3_aa: ANSPGLADFYEQY
clone_size: once
j_call: TRBJ2-7
v_call: TRBV18
cdr3_length: 13
d_call: TRBD2

cdr3_aa: AISEGLAASFNEQF
clone_size: many
j_call: TRBJ2-1
v_call: TRBV10-3
cdr3_length: 14
d_call: TRBD2

cdr3_aa: ASSLVRGRVGEQY
clone_size: .
j_call: TRBJ2-7
v_call: TRBV7-8
cdr3_length: 13
d_call: TRBD2

cdr3_aa: ASSTRGETQY
clone_size: many
j_call: TRBJ2-5
v_call: TRBV12-3/TRBV12-4
cdr3_length: 10
d_call: .

cdr3_aa: ASSPRQVGTDTQY
clone_size: many
j_call: TRBJ2-3
v_call: TRBV7-2
cdr3_length: 13
d_call: .

cdr3_aa: ASSSRDYYGGELF
clone_size: many
j_call: TRBJ2-2
v_call: TRBV5-6
cdr3_length: 13
d_call: TRBD2

cdr3_aa: ASSLSDSVGPQY
clone_size: many
j_call: TRBJ2-7
v_call: TRBV27
cdr3_length: 12
d_call: .

cdr3_aa: ASSLLETQY
clone_size: medium-sized
j_call: TRBJ2-5
v_call: TRBV7-9
cdr3_length: 9
d_call: .

cdr3_aa: ASSSRTGLGNTEAF
clone_size: many
j_call: TRBJ1-1
v_call: TRBV6-5
cdr3_length: 14
d_call: TRBD1

cdr3_aa: ASSPQGQRGKETQY
clone_size: many
j_call: TRBJ2-5
v_call: TRBV7-2
cdr3_length: 14
d_call: TRBD1

cdr3_aa: ASSRGWGVGNTIY
clone_size: .
j_call: TRBJ1-3
v_call: TRBV12-3/TRBV12-4
cdr3_length: 13
d_call: .

cdr3_aa: SVAGRGGGELF
clone_size: many
j_call: TRBJ2-2
v_call: TRBV29-1
cdr3_length: 11
d_call: TRBD2

cdr3_aa: ASSNLAVLVATNEKLF
clone_size: many
j_call: TRBJ1-4
v_call: TRBV7-9
cdr3_length: 16
d_call: .

cdr3_aa: ASSSGGGIREQY
clone_size: many
j_call: TRBJ2-7
v_call: TRBV7-9
cdr3_length: 12
d_call: TRBD2

cdr3_aa: ASSFPGQPEKLF
clone_size: many
j_call: TRBJ1-4
v_call: TRBV5-5
cdr3_length: 12
d_call: TRBD1

cdr3_aa: TSSFGLGPDTQY
clone_size: few
j_call: TRBJ2-3
v_call: TRBV18
cdr3_length: 12
d_call: .

cdr3_aa: ASSQDGSGRSEKLF
clone_size: many
j_call: TRBJ1-4
v_call: TRBV3-1
cdr3_length: 14
d_call: .

cdr3_aa: ATSRGQGGNQPQH
clone_size: many
j_call: TRBJ1-5
v_call: TRBV15
cdr3_length: 13
d_call: TRBD1

cdr3_aa: ASSLGTGANEQF
clone_size: many
j_call: TRBJ2-1
v_call: TRBV5-1
cdr3_length: 12
d_call: .

cdr3_aa: ASRGGGAVGELF
clone_size: many
j_call: TRBJ2-2
v_call: TRBV27
cdr3_length: 12
d_call: .

cdr3_aa: ASSLGQNYEQY
clone_size: medium-sized
j_call: TRBJ2-7
v_call: TRBV12-3/TRBV12-4
cdr3_length: 11
d_call: .

cdr3_aa: SARGVRGAHEQY
clone_size: many
j_call: TRBJ2-7
v_call: TRBV20-1
cdr3_length: 12
d_call: .

cdr3_aa: ASSQEDGGQETQY
clone_size: many
j_call: TRBJ2-5
v_call: TRBV4-1
cdr3_length: 13
d_call: .

cdr3_aa: ASSPRLNSPLH
clone_size: .
j_call: TRBJ1-6
v_call: TRBV5-1
cdr3_length: 11
d_call: .

cdr3_aa: ASSFSRDNYGYT
clone_size: many
j_call: TRBJ1-2
v_call: TRBV7-2
cdr3_length: 12
d_call: .

cdr3_aa: ASSRGTISMDTQY
clone_size: many
j_call: TRBJ2-3
v_call: TRBV7-2
cdr3_length: 13
d_call: .

cdr3_aa: ASSYGPGIRSNTEAF
clone_size: many
j_call: TRBJ1-1
v_call: TRBV6-2/TRBV6-3
cdr3_length: 15
d_call: .

cdr3_aa: ASSLVTQGPPYEQY
clone_size: many
j_call: TRBJ2-7
v_call: TRBV7-9
cdr3_length: 14
d_call: .

cdr3_aa: ASSARGMSEQF
clone_size: .
j_call: TRBJ2-1
v_call: TRBV3-1
cdr3_length: 11
d_call: .

cdr3_aa: ASSLSGEFTYNEQF
clone_size: many
j_call: TRBJ2-1
v_call: TRBV5-1
cdr3_length: 14
d_call: .

cdr3_aa: SAPPPGLAGETQY
clone_size: many
j_call: TRBJ2-5
v_call: TRBV20-1
cdr3_length: 13
d_call: TRBD2

cdr3_aa: AIGKGYQETQY
clone_size: medium-sized
j_call: TRBJ2-5
v_call: TRBV10-3
cdr3_length: 11
d_call: .

cdr3_aa: ASNQDKWTAGDEQF
clone_size: .
j_call: TRBJ2-1
v_call: TRBV4-3
cdr3_length: 14
d_call: .

cdr3_aa: ASSLGGGPNEKLF
clone_size: .
j_call: TRBJ1-4
v_call: TRBV27
cdr3_length: 13
d_call: .